This T cell receptor (beta chain) was identified during a study of blood T cell repertoires in COVID-19. Study-level information: T cells, B-cell-depleted T cells, or PBMCs supplied cDNA or gDNA.

The CDR3 has 17 amino acids. Germline V gene data show CDR1 as LNHNV and CDR2 as YYDKDF (reference sequence). V was clipped by 0 bases and J by 4 bases; unmatched bases: 7. Some clones are missing from TCRdb's copy, which holds only in-frame ones; the method was immunoSEQ multiplex PCR. The repertoire holds around 90,000 clones, with 81% as singletons. The sequenced material came from peripheral blood. The source is a human donor in a cohort sampled during active COVID-19. The chain joins TRBV15 to TRBJ2-2, with TRBD1 identical over 8 bases. The CDR3 DNA reads TGTGCCACCAGCAGAGATCAACAGGGGGGCTTCACCGGGGAGCTGTTTTTT. Translating gives CATSRDQQGGFTGELFF.